This T cell receptor (beta chain) was found in a study of blood T cell repertoires in COVID-19. Study overall: Donors in the United States, Italy and Spain gave samples during acute or convalescent COVID-19. Sources were T cells, B-cell-depleted T cells, or PBMCs; the material itself was cDNA or gDNA.

In the authors' workflow: Reference gene primer amplification gave nucleated cell count estimates. The repertoire was sequenced with immunoSEQ multiplex PCR; TCRdb's copy has only in-frame clones and lacks some. V and J calls and clone size are as listed in that table; D and trimming were resolved from the DNA. The table shows about 670,000 clones, with around 90% occurring only once. The CDR3 is made up of 15 amino acids. CDR1 is LGHDT, CDR2 YNNKEL, per germline (reference sequence). The junction had 4 bases not matched to a gene; V was cut back by 1 base and J by 5 bases. This TCR came from a woman aged 18-35 years with acute or convalescent COVID-19. The chain combines TRBV3-1 (or the pseudogene TRBV3-2) with TRBJ2-2, with TRBD2 matching over 7 bases. Specimen: peripheral blood. Written as DNA, the CDR3 is TGTGCCAGCAGCCAAGCGGGGGGTTGGACCGGGGAGCTGTTTTTT. Protein: CASSQAGGWTGELFF.